This TCR beta chain was retrieved from a study of blood T cell repertoires in COVID-19. About the research overall: Spain, Italy and the United States supplied samples that represented acute and convalescent COVID-19. T cells, B-cell-depleted T cells, or PBMCs provided the cDNA or gDNA that served as material.

V gave up 0 bases and J gave up 4 bases, with 6 bases separating them. This CDR3 has 13 amino acids. Per the germline V gene, CDR1 is MDHEN and CDR2 is SYDVKM. Per the original methods: Scientists estimated how many nucleated cells there were by amplifying reference gene primers. Sequenced by immunoSEQ multiplex PCR; TCRdb stores in-frame clones only, minus some. V and J calls and clone size follow that table, whereas D and trimming were derived from the DNA. This repertoire shows some 140,000 clones, approximately 86% found once; its top ten account for around 0.63%. Seattle participants joined during active infection and were tracked over time. A few counts support this clone.

The chain has TRBV28 and TRBJ2-5; D gene unclear. The TCR originated in a man between 60 and 70 years old with COVID-19, enrolled during active disease. The sample comprised peripheral blood. The chain's CDR3 is CASSLWESETQYF. The CDR3 DNA follows: TGTGCCAGCAGTTTATGGGAGTCAGAGACCCAGTACTTC.